The entry below gives a single TCR beta chain sequence along with its context. One entry per CDR3 protein results from TCRdb running MiXCR on the RT-PCR reads. The table includes roughly 700,000 distinct CDR3 sequences, approximately 15% detected once. The data are from a study of response to subunit inactivated influenza vaccine. V shed 1 base and J shed 9 bases, with 10 bases lying between them. The CDR3 length is 14 residues. Germline V lookup: CDR1 SEHNR, CDR2 FQNEAQ (reference sequence). V and J are TRBV7-9 and TRBJ1-6; D ambiguous. The TCR comes from a man aged 50 to 60 who received an inactivated influenza vaccine. The sequences come from PBMCs from blood, collected about 13 days after vaccination. The chain's CDR3 is CASSLGVAASPLHF. The DNA for the CDR3 is TGTGCCAGCAGCTTAGGGGTGGCAGCTTCACCCCTCCACTTT.